Detailed here is one T cell receptor beta chain. Since no conserved phenylalanine or tryptophan closes the CDR3, a read error is the likely cause. Clinical symptoms, serum thyroxine and TRAb, thyroid ultrasound and orbital computed tomography were used for the diagnoses. This sample is drawn from a study of T cells in Graves' hyperthyroidism and ophthalmopathy. V dropped 5 bases and J dropped 0 bases, with 16 bases sitting between them. CDR1 and CDR2 from the germline V gene are MDHEN and SYDVKM. This CDR3 is built from 17 residues. Amplification yielded TCR beta CDR3 regions, with RNA transcripts as the source. The HTBI primer set served for first-round RT-PCR of the TCR CDR3. MiXCR, run by TCRdb on the multiplex PCR reads, gives a single entry per CDR3 protein. The sample includes about 300,000 distinct CDR3 sequences, 25% to 30% seen only once; the top ten take about 30%.

The V gene is TRBV28, the J gene TRBJ2-2; tentative D call: TRBD1 (6 bases). Sequenced: blood. The receptor was isolated from a man aged 35-49 years with Graves' hyperthyroidism that later progressed to Graves' ophthalmopathy. The CDR3 DNA reads TGTGCCAGCAGTCCCTACCTGGACAGCGCGAACACCGGGGAGCTGTTTCTT. Translated, it gives CASSPYLDSANTGELFL.